The source of this T cell receptor (beta chain) is a study of control samples from healthy donors and cancer patients. Only in-frame clones appear in the TCRdb table, and some are missing; sequencing was by immunoSEQ multiplex PCR. Among under 95,000 clones, about four fifths were seen once, and the ten largest hold more than 13%. J gave up 3 bases and V 5 bases, and 5 bases lay outside the gene matches. The CDR3 length is 15 residues. From germline, CDR1 is MNHEY and CDR2 SVGAGI. The receptor was isolated from a man aged 50 to 59 in good health. The chain couples TRBV6-5 to TRBJ2-2, with 8 bases aligning to TRBD1. Sequencing used blood. For the CDR3, the DNA is TGTGCCAGCAGTACCGGGACAGGAGACACCGGGGAGCTGTTTTTT. Amino acids: CASSTGTGDTGELFF.